Below are 15 T cell receptor beta chains sequenced from a single sample in a study of metastatic and nonmetastatic thyroid tumors. TCRdb re-analyzed the PCR reads using MiXCR. The sample holds some 19,000 clones, around a third seen once. No treatment of any kind had been given to any patient before thyroid surgery. The sample taken for sequencing was adjacent normal tissue. The receptors were sampled from a female donor with papillary thyroid cancer or a benign thyroid nodule (not recorded which). Some clones in this sample may be carry-over from other donors' samples.

In its sample, this clone ranks as medium-sized. The chain couples TRBV6-1 to TRBJ2-7, with a tentative D call TRBD1 (6 bases). The CDR3 totals 15 residues. CDR1 is MNHNS, CDR2 SASEGT, per germline. The germline V and J ends were trimmed by 4 bases and 1 base, with 14 bases remaining between them. The CDR3: CASSARGWGSYEQYF. As DNA, the CDR3 is TGTGCCAGCAGTGCTAGGGGGTGGGGTTCCTACGAGCAGTACTTC.

The chain links TRBV11-2 to TRBJ1-5, with D unresolved. Trimming cost V 0 bases and J 4 bases, with 13 bases left between them. Germline values: CDR1 SGHAT, CDR2 FQNNGV. The CDR3 totals 16 residues. DNA of the CDR3: TGTGCCAGCAGCTTAGAACCGGGGTTGTCAAATCAGCCCCAGCATTTT. Translated, it gives CASSLEPGLSNQPQHF.

The chain couples TRBV2 to TRBJ1-2; 8 bases align to TRBD1. Germline V gene lookup returns CDR1 SNHLY and CDR2 FYNNEI. V gave up 8 bases and J gave up 2 bases; unmatched junction bases: 4. The CDR3 loop spans 13 amino acids. This chain's CDR3 is CASRDRRNYGYTF. Written as DNA, the CDR3 is TGTGCCAGCCGGGACAGGAGAAACTATGGCTACACCTTC.

The chain joins TRBV20-1 to TRBJ1-6; TRBD1 matches at 9 bases. After removal of 1 base from V and 8 bases from J, the junction contained 6 bases not matched to a gene. The CDR3 length is 15 residues. Germline V gives CDR1 DFQATT, CDR2 SNEGSKA (reference sequence). Written as DNA, the CDR3 is TGCAGTGCTAGAGGGACAGGGGCCGATTATTCACCCCTCCACTTT. It translates to CSARGTGADYSPLHF.

This chain connects TRBV30 to TRBJ2-7, with TRBD2 matching over 7 bases. The CDR3 contains 17 residues. After removal of 2 bases from V and 0 bases from J, the junction contained 13 bases not matched to a gene. Germline-derived CDR1 and CDR2 are GTSNPN and SVGIG (reference sequence). CDR3 in amino acids: CAWSPDWAGDLSYEQYF. In DNA form, the CDR3 reads TGTGCCTGGAGTCCCGACTGGGCGGGGGACCTCTCCTACGAGCAGTACTTC. Combining the CDR3 with reference TRBV30 and TRBJ2-7 gives the whole variable domain SQTIHQWPATLVQPVGSPLSLECTVEGTSNPNLYWYRQAAGRGLQLLFYSVGIGQISSEVPQNLSASRPQDRQFILSSKKLLLSDSGFYLCAWSPDWAGDLSYEQYFGPGTRLTVT.

The count of this clone is one. V is TRBV6-4 and J is TRBJ2-1, with 9 bases identical to TRBD2. The CDR3 is 17 amino acids. Trimming took 0 bases from V and 2 from J; bases not matched to a gene: 5. Germline CDR1 MRHNA, CDR2 SNTAGT. CDR3 loop: CASSDSSGGFAYNEQFF. CDR3 DNA sequence: TGTGCCAGCAGTGACTCGAGCGGGGGGTTCGCCTACAATGAGCAGTTCTTC.

V is TRBV7-6 and J is TRBJ2-7; possible D gene TRBD2, 5 bases. Germline V CDR1 and CDR2: SGHVS, FNYEAQ. Deletions cut 1 base from V and 2 bases from J, with 12 bases between. The CDR3 extends over 15 amino acids. This chain's CDR3 is CASSLGAGRPYEQYF. For the CDR3, the DNA is TGTGCCAGCAGCTTAGGGGCGGGCAGGCCCTACGAGCAGTACTTC.

This clone was recorded many times. This chain uses TRBV9 with TRBJ2-7; 10 nucleotides agree with TRBD1. CDR1 SGDLS and CDR2 YYNGEE come from the germline V gene. After removal of 4 bases from V and 5 bases from J, the junction contained 12 bases not matched to a gene. The CDR3 length is 16 residues. The CDR3 coding sequence is TGTGCCAGCAGCCCATTTCCGGACAGGGGGAAGAACGAGCAGTACTTC. Residues: CASSPFPDRGKNEQYF.

V is TRBV4-2 and J is TRBJ2-7; 9 bases line up with TRBD1. Trimming at V came to 5 bases and at J to 2 bases, leaving 7 bases not matched to a gene. The V gene's germline CDR1 is LGHNA and CDR2 YNFKEQ. The CDR3 has 15 residues. Written as DNA, the CDR3 is TGTGCCAGCAGCACTCGGACAGGGGCGACCTACGAGCAGTACTTC. It translates to CASSTRTGATYEQYF.

Within the sample, this clone is medium-sized. This chain links TRBV30 with TRBJ1-6; D ambiguous. Between the trimmed V and J ends, which lost 4 bases and 0 bases, there was a span of 13 bases. The germline CDR1 and CDR2 sequences are GTSNPN and SVGIG (reference sequence). There are 16 residues in the CDR3. In DNA, the CDR3 is TGTGCCTGGACCCCTGATGGGAGCTCCTATAATTCACCCCTCCACTTT. Translation: CAWTPDGSSYNSPLHF.

The chain carries TRBV12-3 or TRBV12-4 and TRBJ2-1; possibly TRBD2 for D (6 bases). The CDR3 contains 11 residues. Trimming removed 5 bases from V and 11 bases from J, with 10 bases in between. CDR3 sequence: CASSRLVKQFF. As DNA, the CDR3 is TGTGCCAGCAGTCGACTAGTAAAGCAGTTCTTC.

The chain combines TRBV25-1 with TRBJ2-2; 10 nucleotides match TRBD2. With V trimmed by 3 bases and J by 3 bases, 4 bases remained unmatched. The CDR3 is 16 amino acids. The germline CDR1 and CDR2 sequences are MGHDK and SYGVNS. The CDR3 coding sequence is TGTGCCAGCAGTGACAGCGGGAGGGCCGACACCGGGGAGCTGTTTTTT. Protein product: CASSDSGRADTGELFF.

By its share, this clone is medium-sized (0.01 to 0.1%). The chain links TRBV20-1 to TRBJ2-7; D is possibly TRBD1 (8 bases). The V gene's germline CDR1 is DFQATT and CDR2 SNEGSKA (reference sequence). There are 15 residues in the CDR3. V was shortened by 1 base and J by 5 bases, with 18 bases between the two germline ends. The CDR3 reads CSARGPGQGGDEQYF. CDR3 DNA sequence: TGCAGTGCTAGAGGTCCCGGACAGGGAGGGGACGAGCAGTACTTC.

The V gene is TRBV12-3 or TRBV12-4, the J gene TRBJ2-7; D is unclear. Trimming took off 4 bases at V and 2 bases at J, with 9 bases between the two ends. This CDR3 spans 13 amino acids. Written as DNA, the CDR3 is TGTGCCAGCAGTTGGGCGGTGACCTACGAGCAGTACTTC. As protein: CASSWAVTYEQYF.

The chain links TRBV7-2 to TRBJ1-2; tentatively, D is TRBD1 (5 bases). The CDR3 length is 12 residues. Germline lookup yields CDR1 SGHTA and CDR2 FQGNSA. The V end was cut by 6 bases, the J end by 7 bases, with 12 bases between. CDR3 DNA: TGTGCCAGCAGTTGGGGGGTCTTTGGCTACACCTTC. Translating gives CASSWGVFGYTF.